This is a list of T cell receptor beta chains from one sample in a study of blood T cells in healthy people across ages. One entry per CDR3 protein, called by TCRdb with MiXCR from the 5' RACE reads. In the table there are about a million distinct CDR3 sequences, around 49% of which are singletons. The source material was blood. The receptors were sampled from a young man in good health. CDR3s leave out the opening cysteine and the closing phenylalanine or tryptophan. Each record gives: CDR3 protein, J gene, V gene.

cdr3_aa: ASRTGTLGETQY
j_call: TRBJ2-5
v_call: TRBV6-5

cdr3_aa: SALDRNSYNEQF
j_call: TRBJ2-1
v_call: TRBV20-1

cdr3_aa: ASSTKTTGVNNSPLH
j_call: TRBJ1-6
v_call: TRBV21-1

cdr3_aa: ATSRSLTPGSNSYEQY
j_call: TRBJ2-7
v_call: TRBV15

cdr3_aa: ASSTRRGDTEAF
j_call: TRBJ1-1
v_call: TRBV5-5

cdr3_aa: ASSLRAENTEAF
j_call: TRBJ1-1
v_call: TRBV5-1

cdr3_aa: ASKLAGGSYEQY
j_call: TRBJ2-7
v_call: TRBV5-1

cdr3_aa: ASNLEAGSGGTNEQY
j_call: TRBJ2-5
v_call: TRBV5-5

cdr3_aa: ASSSTGPSYYEQY
j_call: TRBJ2-7
v_call: TRBV12-3/TRBV12-4

cdr3_aa: ASSPRTGANYGYT
j_call: TRBJ1-2
v_call: TRBV5-1

cdr3_aa: ASSTRQGANIAF
j_call: TRBJ1-1
v_call: TRBV7-2

cdr3_aa: ASSIRQGSTDTQY
j_call: TRBJ2-3
v_call: TRBV5-1

cdr3_aa: ASTLAGRNQPQH
j_call: TRBJ1-5
v_call: TRBV12-3/TRBV12-4

cdr3_aa: ASSQDMGSSYEQY
j_call: TRBJ2-7
v_call: TRBV4-1

cdr3_aa: ASNRDRGPLDTEAF
j_call: TRBJ1-1
v_call: TRBV6-2/TRBV6-3

cdr3_aa: ASSVAASLGDTQY
j_call: TRBJ2-3
v_call: TRBV9

cdr3_aa: ASSRDREVNEQF
j_call: TRBJ2-1
v_call: TRBV7-9

cdr3_aa: ASSIQTGRYNEQF
j_call: TRBJ2-1
v_call: TRBV6-1

cdr3_aa: ASSFEGFEQF
j_call: TRBJ2-1
v_call: TRBV6-2/TRBV6-3

cdr3_aa: AISGRGQGLTDTQY
j_call: TRBJ2-3
v_call: TRBV10-3

cdr3_aa: ASSQDSVEGGEQY
j_call: TRBJ2-7
v_call: TRBV4-3

cdr3_aa: SARDGFGQTSNQPQH
j_call: TRBJ1-5
v_call: TRBV20-1

cdr3_aa: ASSFISGGAGNEQF
j_call: TRBJ2-1
v_call: TRBV7-8

cdr3_aa: AWLSGMWSTEAF
j_call: TRBJ1-1
v_call: TRBV30

cdr3_aa: ASTTPPAREQY
j_call: TRBJ2-5
v_call: TRBV6-1

cdr3_aa: ASSLEGAGYEQY
j_call: TRBJ2-7
v_call: TRBV7-7

cdr3_aa: ASRAEAKNIRY
j_call: TRBJ2-4
v_call: TRBV2

cdr3_aa: AWNSGSYEQY
j_call: TRBJ2-7
v_call: TRBV30

cdr3_aa: SADGTSDYEQY
j_call: TRBJ2-7
v_call: TRBV20-1

cdr3_aa: ASSDSLLNTEAF
j_call: TRBJ1-1
v_call: TRBV6-1

cdr3_aa: ASSLPRAGTDTQY
j_call: TRBJ2-3
v_call: TRBV5-1

cdr3_aa: ASSLGLGLYNEQF
j_call: TRBJ2-1
v_call: TRBV7-2

cdr3_aa: SVGEGSLGEKLF
j_call: TRBJ1-4
v_call: TRBV20-1

cdr3_aa: ASSLMVETQY
j_call: TRBJ2-5
v_call: TRBV7-2

cdr3_aa: AISDRADYGYT
j_call: TRBJ1-2
v_call: TRBV10-3

cdr3_aa: SAREWGRDQYGYT
j_call: TRBJ1-2
v_call: TRBV20-1

cdr3_aa: SAGRGTYNEQF
j_call: TRBJ2-1
v_call: TRBV20-1

cdr3_aa: SVVSTIYEQY
j_call: TRBJ2-7
v_call: TRBV29-1

cdr3_aa: ASSQDGFAGANVLT
j_call: TRBJ2-6
v_call: TRBV4-2

cdr3_aa: ASSVDRQSTYEQY
j_call: TRBJ2-7
v_call: TRBV9

cdr3_aa: SARAGGATSTDTQY
j_call: TRBJ2-3
v_call: TRBV20-1

cdr3_aa: ASSFTGTGTDTQY
j_call: TRBJ2-3
v_call: TRBV11-2

cdr3_aa: ASRFGTGISYEQY
j_call: TRBJ2-7
v_call: TRBV6-6

cdr3_aa: ATSRDQSTAYEQY
j_call: TRBJ2-7
v_call: TRBV15

cdr3_aa: ASSLAAGGPVRSTDTQY
j_call: TRBJ2-3
v_call: TRBV5-1

cdr3_aa: ASSLMGTSNNEQF
j_call: TRBJ2-1
v_call: TRBV7-2

cdr3_aa: ATSSDRGSNQPQH
j_call: TRBJ1-5
v_call: TRBV15

cdr3_aa: ASSRTGLDEQF
j_call: TRBJ2-1
v_call: TRBV14